This T cell receptor (beta chain) was observed in a study of blood T cell repertoires in COVID-19. Study as a whole: Material from acute and convalescent COVID-19 was sourced from the United States, Italy and Spain. Nucleic acid was either cDNA or gDNA, and it came from T cells, B-cell-depleted T cells, or PBMCs.

The study drew participants aged 18 to 89 years from 20 to 30 US areas. The length of the CDR3 is 17 residues. Trimming removed 4 bases from V and 4 bases from J, with 23 bases in between. Germline CDR1 SGHRS, CDR2 YFSETQ. In the original analysis: For nucleated cells, counts were estimated from reference gene primer amplification. Repertoires were generated with immunoSEQ multiplex PCR, while TCRdb's copy carries only in-frame clones and drops some. V and J calls and clone size come straight from that table; D and trimming were deduced from the DNA. In the table there are approximately 250,000 clones, roughly 88% of which are singletons.

Sequences were obtained from PBMCs or T cells enriched from blood (not recorded which). The receptor was derived from a woman aged 40-49 years who had been exposed to COVID-19. This rearrangement joins TRBV5-1 to TRBJ1-1; weak D call: TRBD1 (6 bases). CDR3 residues: CASSIGQSSTPVTEAFF. The CDR3 DNA follows: TGCGCCAGCAGCATAGGACAGTCCTCGACCCCGGTCACTGAAGCTTTCTTT. Full variable domain (missing parts from reference TRBV5-1 and TRBJ1-1): KAGVTQTPRYLIKTRGQQVTLSCSPISGHRSVSWYQQTPGQGLQFLFEYFSETQRNKGNFPGRFSGRQFSNSRSEMNVSTLELGDSALYLCASSIGQSSTPVTEAFFGQGTRLTVV.